One sample yielded the 18 T cell receptor beta chains listed below, sequenced in a study of monozygotic twins with inflammatory bowel disease. TCRdb reprocessed the 5' RACE reads, keeping one entry per CDR3 protein, no DNA. The table for this sample gives a few hundred thousand distinct CDR3 sequences. The sample consisted of blood. Receptor source: a human donor with ulcerative colitis or Crohn's disease, or a healthy co-twin of an affected twin (not recorded which).

The CDR3 reads CASSLASASGEFTDTQYF. This chain links TRBV5-1 with TRBJ2-3; TCRdb calls TRBD2, which cannot be checked without DNA. The CDR3 loop spans 18 amino acids. Germline V gives CDR1 SGHRS, CDR2 YFSETQ.

The chain uses TRBV5-1 and TRBJ2-5; absent DNA, TCRdb's TRBD1 call cannot be checked. This CDR3 has 15 amino acids. Germline V lookup: CDR1 SGHRS, CDR2 YFSETQ. CDR3 sequence reads: CASSLGSQSQETQYF.

The rearrangement joins TRBV7-3 to TRBJ2-1; TCRdb names TRBD1, which stays unverified in the absence of DNA. The V gene's germline CDR1 is SGHTA and CDR2 FQGTGA. CDR3 length equals 13 residues. CDR3 amino acids: CASSLGGGNEQFF.

The chain is built from TRBV25-1 and TRBJ2-5; the D gene TCRdb calls, TRBD1, cannot be checked with no DNA. The germline CDR1 and CDR2 sequences are MGHDK and SYGVNS. This CDR3 contains 14 residues. The CDR3: CASSRDRGGETQYF.

CDR3 sequence: CASSLTGGAASTDTQYF. The gene calls are TRBV9 and TRBJ2-3; TCRdb picks TRBD1, but there is no DNA to check that call. The length of the CDR3 is 17 residues. CDR1 is SGDLS, CDR2 YYNGEE, per germline.

This CDR3 reads CASSLVPTPNSPLHF. The chain links TRBV7-2 to TRBJ1-6. The CDR3 covers 15 residues. Germline CDR1 reads SGHTA; CDR2 reads FQGNSA.

The rearrangement uses TRBV4-3 and TRBJ1-6; TCRdb lists TRBD1, though no DNA is available to test this call. Germline CDR1 is LGHNA and CDR2 is YSLEER. The CDR3 contains 14 residues. This chain's CDR3 is CASSQETGNSPLHF.

The chain joins TRBV18 to TRBJ1-4. The germline V gene encodes CDR1 KGHSH and CDR2 LQKENI. The CDR3 loop spans 13 amino acids. The CDR3 spells CASSEGRGEKLFF.

The chain couples TRBV14 to TRBJ2-5; checking the TCRdb D call of TRBD2 is not possible without DNA. This CDR3 contains 13 residues. CDR1 is SGHDN, CDR2 FVKESK, per germline. The CDR3 sequence: CASRGRTSGTQYF. The whole variable domain, remainder taken from reference TRBV14 and TRBJ2-5, is EAGVTQFPSHSVIEKGQTVTLRCDPISGHDNLYWYRRVMGKEIKFLLHFVKESKQDESGMPNNRFLAERTGGTYSTLKVQPAELEDSGVYFCASRGRTSGTQYFGPGTRLLVL.

This chain connects TRBV12-3 or TRBV12-4 to TRBJ2-5; TCRdb returns TRBD1, unconfirmable since there is no DNA. CDR3 length equals 15 residues. CDR3 amino acids: CASSRTQAYQETQYF.

V gene TRBV18 combines with J gene TRBJ2-6. This CDR3 has 14 amino acids. Germline CDR1 KGHSH, CDR2 LQKENI. The CDR3 sequence is CATADSSGANVLTF. Full variable domain (rest looked up from reference TRBV18 and TRBJ2-6): NAGVMQNPRHLVRRRGQEARLRCSPMKGHSHVYWYRQLPEEGLKFMVYLQKENIIDESGMPKERFSAEFPKEGPSILRIQQVVRGDSAAYFCATADSSGANVLTFGAGSRLTVL.

V and J are TRBV7-2 and TRBJ2-3; no DNA is available, so the TRBD1 call from TCRdb remains unchecked. Germline V gene lookup returns CDR1 SGHTA and CDR2 FQGNSA. CDR3 length equals 15 residues. The CDR3 loop reads CASSLGQGARDTQYF.

The chain employs TRBV21-1 and TRBJ2-5; the D call of TRBD1 rests on TCRdb alone, since no DNA is present to check it. TRBV21-1 is listed as a pseudogene. CDR3 size: 16 residues. The CDR3 loop reads CASSPRGRLPNETQYF.

The chain couples TRBV20-1 to TRBJ1-5; TCRdb's D gene call, TRBD1, goes unchecked for lack of DNA. Per the germline V gene, CDR1 is DFQATT and CDR2 is SNEGSKA (reference sequence). CDR3 length equals 15 residues. The CDR3 here is CSAVSVDLSNQPQHF.

This chain connects TRBV20-1 to TRBJ2-3; TCRdb's D call of TRBD2 is untestable without DNA. This CDR3 has 16 residues. Per germline, CDR1 DFQATT and CDR2 SNEGSKA (reference sequence). CDR3 region: CSADGTSGANTDTQYF.

V usage is TRBV19 and J usage is TRBJ2-7; TCRdb designates TRBD1, a call that cannot be tested without DNA. The length of the CDR3 is 13 residues. Germline V gene sequence: CDR1 LNHDA, CDR2 SQIVND (reference sequence). The CDR3 loop is CASTTPGEYEQYF.

The rearrangement links TRBV27 to TRBJ1-1. CDR3 length: 15 amino acids. CDR1 is MNHEY, CDR2 SMNVEV, per germline (reference sequence). The CDR3 protein is CASSTSRTGNTEAFF.

V usage is TRBV10-3 and J usage is TRBJ1-3. Germline CDR1 ENHRY, CDR2 SYGVKD. The CDR3 runs 11 residues. The CDR3 sequence: CAILSGNTIYF.